The entry below gives a single T cell receptor beta chain sequence along with its context. Its antigen is not identified. The data stem from a study of T cell responses to AZD1222 COVID-19 vaccine. Broader study findings: Sampled repertoires all dated from after the peak T cell response. As reported, nearly half of all spike-specific TCRs target variant regions that are unmutated. Clonal diversity was possibly underestimated; the donors were predominantly white British and more often female. An increase in Spike-specific TCR breadth and depth was observed after two AZD1222 doses.

Germline values: CDR1 MNHEY, CDR2 SMNVEV (reference sequence). The CDR3 consists of 14 residues. Between the trimmed V and J ends, which lost 2 bases and 1 base, there was a span of 8 bases. Produced via immunoSEQ multiplex PCR; TCRdb's table is partial and in-frame only. The sample holds about 98,000 clones, about 88% seen once. The TCR originated in an adult in good health. The rearrangement joins TRBV27 to TRBJ1-1; no clear D. The specimen was peripheral blood, collected on day 0 of AZD1222 vaccination. The CDR3: CASSLGSPNTEAFF. The CDR3 nucleotides read TGTGCCAGCAGTTTAGGCTCCCCGAACACTGAAGCTTTCTTT.